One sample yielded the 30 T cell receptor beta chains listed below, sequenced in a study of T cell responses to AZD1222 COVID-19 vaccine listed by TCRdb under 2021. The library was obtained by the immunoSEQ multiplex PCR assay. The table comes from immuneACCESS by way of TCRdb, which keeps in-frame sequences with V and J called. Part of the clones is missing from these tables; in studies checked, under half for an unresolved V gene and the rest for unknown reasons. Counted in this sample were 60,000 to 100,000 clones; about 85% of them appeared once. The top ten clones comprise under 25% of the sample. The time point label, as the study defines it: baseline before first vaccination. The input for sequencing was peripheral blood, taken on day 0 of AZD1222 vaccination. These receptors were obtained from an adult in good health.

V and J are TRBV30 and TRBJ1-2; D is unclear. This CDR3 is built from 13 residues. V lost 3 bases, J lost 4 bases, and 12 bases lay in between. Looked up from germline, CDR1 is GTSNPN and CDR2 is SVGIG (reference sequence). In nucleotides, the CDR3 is TGTGCCTGGAGAAGAGTTCCGGTCTATGGCTACACCTTC. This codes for CAWRRVPVYGYTF.

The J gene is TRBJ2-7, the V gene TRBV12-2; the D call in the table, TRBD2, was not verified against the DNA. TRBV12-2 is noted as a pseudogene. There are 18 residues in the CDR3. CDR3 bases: TGTGCAAGTCGCCCAGACAAAGGGCGGCGGGAGTGGAACTACGAGCAGTACTTC. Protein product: CASRPDKGRREWNYEQYF.

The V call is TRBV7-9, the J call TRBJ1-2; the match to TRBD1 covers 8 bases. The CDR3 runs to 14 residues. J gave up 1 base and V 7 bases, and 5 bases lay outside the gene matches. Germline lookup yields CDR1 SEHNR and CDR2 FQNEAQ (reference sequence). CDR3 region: CASTGTGNNYGYTF. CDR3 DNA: TGTGCCAGCACCGGGACAGGAAATAACTATGGCTACACCTTC.

CDR3 in amino acids: CASSLGDKTTDTQYF. The CDR3 coding sequence is TGCGCCAGCAGCTTGGGGGACAAGACCACAGATACGCAGTATTTT. V usage is TRBV5-1 and J usage is TRBJ2-3, with D tentatively TRBD1 (6 bases). Germline V lookup: CDR1 SGHRS, CDR2 YFSETQ. Between the trimmed V and J ends, which lost 0 bases and 2 bases, there was a span of 10 bases. The CDR3 has 15 amino acids.

This CDR3 is CASSQGPRKTDTQYF. As DNA, the CDR3 is TGTGCCAGCAGCCAAGGACCGCGTAAGACAGATACGCAGTATTTT. The gene calls are TRBV14 and TRBJ2-3; D unclear. The CDR3 length is 15 residues. V lost 1 base and J lost 3, with 11 bases in between. Germline V lookup: CDR1 SGHDN, CDR2 FVKESK.

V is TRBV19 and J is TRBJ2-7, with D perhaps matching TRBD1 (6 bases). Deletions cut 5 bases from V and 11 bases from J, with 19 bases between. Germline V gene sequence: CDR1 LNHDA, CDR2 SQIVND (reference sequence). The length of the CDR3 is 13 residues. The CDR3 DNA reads TGTGCCAGTAGTGAGGACAGATCAGTACGGAAGTACTTC. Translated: CASSEDRSVRKYF. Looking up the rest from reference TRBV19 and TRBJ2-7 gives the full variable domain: DGGITQSPKYLFRKEGQNVTLSCEQNLNHDAMYWYRQDPGQGLRLIYYSQIVNDFQKGDIAEGYSVSREKKESFPLTVTSAQKNPTAFYLCASSEDRSVRKYFGPGTRLTVT.

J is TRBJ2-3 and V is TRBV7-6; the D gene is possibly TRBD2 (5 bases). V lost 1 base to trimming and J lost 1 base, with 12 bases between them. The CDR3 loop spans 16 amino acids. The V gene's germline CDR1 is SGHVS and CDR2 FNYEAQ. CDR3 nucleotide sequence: TGTGCCAGCAGCTTAGTTTCAAACGGGGGCACAGATACGCAGTATTTT. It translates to CASSLVSNGGTDTQYF.

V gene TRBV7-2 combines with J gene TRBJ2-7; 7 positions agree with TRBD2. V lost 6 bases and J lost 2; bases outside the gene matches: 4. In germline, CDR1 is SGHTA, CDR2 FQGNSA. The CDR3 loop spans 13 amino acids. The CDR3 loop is CASSLTSAYEQYF. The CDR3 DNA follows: TGTGCCAGCAGTTTAACTAGCGCCTACGAGCAGTACTTC. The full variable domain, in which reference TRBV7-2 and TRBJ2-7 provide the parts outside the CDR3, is GAGVSQSPSNKVTEKGKDVELRCDPISGHTALYWYRQSLGQGLEFLIYFQGNSAPDKSGLPSDRFSAERTGGSVSTLTIQRTQQEDSAVYLCASSLTSAYEQYFGPGTRLTVT.

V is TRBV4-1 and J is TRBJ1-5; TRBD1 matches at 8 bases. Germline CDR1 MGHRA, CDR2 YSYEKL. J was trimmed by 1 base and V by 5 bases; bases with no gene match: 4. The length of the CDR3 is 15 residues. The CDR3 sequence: CASSMTGDSNQPQHF. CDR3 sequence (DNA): TGCGCCAGCAGCATGACAGGGGACAGCAATCAGCCCCAGCATTTT.

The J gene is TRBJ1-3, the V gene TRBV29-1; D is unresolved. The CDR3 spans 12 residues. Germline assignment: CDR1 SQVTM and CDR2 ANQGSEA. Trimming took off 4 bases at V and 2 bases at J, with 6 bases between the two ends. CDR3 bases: TGCAGCGTTGCCTATACTGGAAACACCATATATTTT. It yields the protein CSVAYTGNTIYF.

CDR3 residues: CASSTGANQPQHF. The CDR3 DNA sequence: TGTGCCAGCTCAACAGGGGCGAACCAGCCCCAGCATTTT. This chain joins TRBV25-1 and TRBJ1-5; 7 nucleotides align to TRBD1. J gave up 7 bases and V 8 bases, and 8 bases lay outside the gene matches. Germline loops: CDR1 MGHDK, CDR2 SYGVNS. The CDR3 is 13 residues long.

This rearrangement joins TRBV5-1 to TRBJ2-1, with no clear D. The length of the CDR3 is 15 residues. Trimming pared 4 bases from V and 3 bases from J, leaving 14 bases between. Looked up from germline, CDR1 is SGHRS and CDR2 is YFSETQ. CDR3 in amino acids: CASSPRRQIYNEQFF. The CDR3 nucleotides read TGCGCCAGCAGCCCTCGCAGGCAAATCTACAATGAGCAGTTCTTC.

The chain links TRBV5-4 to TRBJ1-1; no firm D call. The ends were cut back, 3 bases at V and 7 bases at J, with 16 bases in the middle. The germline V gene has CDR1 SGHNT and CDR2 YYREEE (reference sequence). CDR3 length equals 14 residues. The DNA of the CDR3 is TGTGCCAGCAGCTACCCCGCCCCTGCGGGTGAAGCTTTCTTT. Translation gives CASSYPAPAGEAFF.

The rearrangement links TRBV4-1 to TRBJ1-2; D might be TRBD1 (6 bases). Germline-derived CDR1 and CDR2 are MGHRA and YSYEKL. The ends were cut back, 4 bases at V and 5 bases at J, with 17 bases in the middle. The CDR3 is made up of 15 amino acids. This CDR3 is CASSPSERGNYGYTF. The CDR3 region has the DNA TGCGCCAGCAGCCCGTCAGAAAGGGGGAATTATGGCTACACCTTC.

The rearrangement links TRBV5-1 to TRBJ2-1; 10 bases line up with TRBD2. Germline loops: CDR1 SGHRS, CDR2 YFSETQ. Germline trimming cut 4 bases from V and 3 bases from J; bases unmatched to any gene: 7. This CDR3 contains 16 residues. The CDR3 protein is CASSLTSGQFYNEQFF. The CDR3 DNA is TGCGCCAGCAGCCTGACTAGCGGGCAATTCTACAATGAGCAGTTCTTC.

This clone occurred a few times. CDR3 amino acids: CASSQVTALVQGYTF. CDR3 bases: TGTGCCAGCAGCCAAGTGACAGCTTTGGTTCAAGGCTACACCTTC. The chain couples TRBV14 to TRBJ1-2; D perhaps matches TRBD1 (5 bases). CDR3 length: 15 amino acids. The V gene lost 1 base and the J gene lost 8 bases, with 17 bases spanning the gap. Germline CDR1 SGHDN, CDR2 FVKESK.

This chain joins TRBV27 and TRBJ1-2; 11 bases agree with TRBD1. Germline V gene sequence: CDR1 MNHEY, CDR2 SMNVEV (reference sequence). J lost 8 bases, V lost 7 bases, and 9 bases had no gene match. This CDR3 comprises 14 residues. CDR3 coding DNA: TGTGCCAGCACCCGGACAGGGGGCGAGGGAGGCTACACCTTC. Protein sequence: CASTRTGGEGGYTF.

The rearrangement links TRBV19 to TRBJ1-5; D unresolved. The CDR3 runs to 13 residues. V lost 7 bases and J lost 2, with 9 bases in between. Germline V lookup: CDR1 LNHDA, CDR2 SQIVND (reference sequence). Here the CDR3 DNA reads TGTGCCAGTACGTTCCCCGGCAATCAGCCCCAGCATTTT. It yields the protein CASTFPGNQPQHF.

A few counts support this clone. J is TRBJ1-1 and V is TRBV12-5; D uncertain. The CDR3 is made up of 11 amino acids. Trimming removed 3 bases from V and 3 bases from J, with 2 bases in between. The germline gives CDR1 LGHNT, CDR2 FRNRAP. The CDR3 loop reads CASGLDTEAFF. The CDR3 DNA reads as TGTGCTAGTGGTTTAGACACTGAAGCTTTCTTT.

The chain's CDR3 is CASSLTDVTSSGANVLTF. The CDR3, as DNA: TGTGCCAGCAGCTTAACGGACGTGACAAGCTCTGGGGCCAACGTCCTGACTTTC. The chain recombines TRBV7-3 with TRBJ2-6; no definite D call. Germline CDR1 and CDR2: SGHTA and FQGTGA. The CDR3 is made up of 18 amino acids. Trimming shortened V by 0 bases and J by 0 bases, and 12 bases separated the two germline ends. Combining the CDR3 with reference TRBV7-3 and TRBJ2-6 gives the whole variable domain GAGVSQTPSNKVTEKGKYVELRCDPISGHTALYWYRQSLGQGPEFLIYFQGTGAADDSGLPNDRFFAVRPEGSVSTLKIQRTERGDSAVYLCASSLTDVTSSGANVLTFGAGSRLTVL.

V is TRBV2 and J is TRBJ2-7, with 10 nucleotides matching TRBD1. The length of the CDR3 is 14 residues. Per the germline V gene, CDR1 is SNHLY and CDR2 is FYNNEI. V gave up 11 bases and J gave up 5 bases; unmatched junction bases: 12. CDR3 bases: TGTGCCGCTAGACAGGGGGCCGGCGCGGACGAGCAGTACTTC. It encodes CAARQGAGADEQYF. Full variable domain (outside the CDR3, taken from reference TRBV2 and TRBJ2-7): EPEVTQTPSHQVTQMGQEVILRCVPISNHLYFYWYRQILGQKVEFLVSFYNNEISEKSEIFDDQFSVERPDGSNFTLKIRSTKLEDSAMYFCAARQGAGADEQYFGPGTRLTVT.

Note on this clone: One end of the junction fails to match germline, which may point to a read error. DNA for the CDR3: TGTGCCAGCAGTCAAGCCGAAGGGTTTTCCTATGGCTACACCTTC. Translated, it gives CASSQAEGFSYGYTF. The V gene is TRBV14, the J gene TRBJ1-2, with D hard to call. The CDR3 is 15 residues long. The germline V gene encodes CDR1 SGHDN and CDR2 FVKESK. The full variable domain, with the rest looked up from reference TRBV14 and TRBJ1-2, is EAGVTQFPSHSVIEKGQTVTLRCDPISGHDNLYWYRRVMGKEIKFLLHFVKESKQDESGMPNNRFLAERTGGTYSTLKVQPAELEDSGVYFCASSQAEGFSYGYTFGSGTRLTVV.

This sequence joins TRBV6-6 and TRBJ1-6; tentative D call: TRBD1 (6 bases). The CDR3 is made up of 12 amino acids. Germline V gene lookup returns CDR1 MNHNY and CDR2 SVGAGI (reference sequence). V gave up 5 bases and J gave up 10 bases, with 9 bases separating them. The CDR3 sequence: CASSPGVSPLHF. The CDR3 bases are TGTGCCAGCAGTCCAGGGGTCTCACCCCTCCACTTT.

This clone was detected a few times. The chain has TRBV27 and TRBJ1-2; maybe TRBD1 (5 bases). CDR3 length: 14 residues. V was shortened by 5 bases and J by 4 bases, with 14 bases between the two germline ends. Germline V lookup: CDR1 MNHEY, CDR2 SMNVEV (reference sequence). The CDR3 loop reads CASSGLQGGYGYTF. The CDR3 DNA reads TGTGCCAGCAGTGGCCTGCAGGGCGGCTATGGCTACACCTTC.

The CDR3 is CASSKERGTGELFF. CDR3 in DNA: TGTGCCAGCAGCAAAGAGCGTGGCACCGGGGAGCTGTTTTTT. This chain joins TRBV7-7 and TRBJ2-2; D remains ambiguous. Looked up from germline, CDR1 is SSHAT and CDR2 is FNYEAQ (reference sequence). V was shortened by 5 bases and J by 4 bases, with 11 bases between the two germline ends. The CDR3 covers 14 residues.

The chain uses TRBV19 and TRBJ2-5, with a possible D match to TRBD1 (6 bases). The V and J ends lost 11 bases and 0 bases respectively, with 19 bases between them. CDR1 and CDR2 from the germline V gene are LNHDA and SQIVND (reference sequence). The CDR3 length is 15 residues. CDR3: CASSLGRTDQETQYF. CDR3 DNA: TGTGCCTCCTCCCTAGGAAGGACAGACCAAGAGACCCAGTACTTC.

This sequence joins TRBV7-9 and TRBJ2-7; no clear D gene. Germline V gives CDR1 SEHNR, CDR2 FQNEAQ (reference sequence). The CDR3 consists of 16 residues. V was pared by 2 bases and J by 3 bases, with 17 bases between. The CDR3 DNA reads TGTGCCAGCAGCTTATCGCCTAGTGCGGTGGTCTACGAGCAGTACTTC. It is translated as CASSLSPSAVVYEQYF.

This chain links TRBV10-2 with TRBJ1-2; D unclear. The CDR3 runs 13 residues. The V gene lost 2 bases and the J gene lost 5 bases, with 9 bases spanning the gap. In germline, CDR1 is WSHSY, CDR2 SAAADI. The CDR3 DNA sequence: TGCGCCAGCAGTGAGACAGACGAGTATGGCTACACCTTC. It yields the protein CASSETDEYGYTF.

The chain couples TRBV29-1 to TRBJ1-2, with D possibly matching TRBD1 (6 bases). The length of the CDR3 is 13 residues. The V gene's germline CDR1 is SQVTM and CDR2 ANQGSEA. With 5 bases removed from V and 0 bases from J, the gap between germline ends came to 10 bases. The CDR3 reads CSVRQVANYGYTF. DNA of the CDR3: TGCAGCGTTCGACAGGTGGCTAACTATGGCTACACCTTC.

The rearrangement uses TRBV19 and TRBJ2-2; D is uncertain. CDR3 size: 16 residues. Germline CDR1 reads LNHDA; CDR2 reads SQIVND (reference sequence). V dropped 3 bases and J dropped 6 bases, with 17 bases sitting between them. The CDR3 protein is CASSIWAPGRAGELFF. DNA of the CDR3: TGTGCCAGTAGTATCTGGGCGCCAGGTAGGGCCGGGGAGCTGTTTTTT.